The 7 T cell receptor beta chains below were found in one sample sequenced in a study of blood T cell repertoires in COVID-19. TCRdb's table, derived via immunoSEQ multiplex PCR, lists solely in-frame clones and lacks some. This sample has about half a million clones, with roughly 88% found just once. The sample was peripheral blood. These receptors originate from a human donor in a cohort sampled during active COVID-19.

CDR3: CATSRVLQADTQYF. DNA of the CDR3: TGTGCCACCAGCAGAGTTCTCCAGGCAGATACGCAGTATTTT. The chain uses TRBV15 and TRBJ2-3; D is unclear. Germline V gives CDR1 LNHNV, CDR2 YYDKDF (reference sequence). V lost 1 base and J 4 bases, leaving 9 bases between the germline ends. The CDR3 is 14 amino acids. Full variable domain (rest looked up from reference TRBV15 and TRBJ2-3): DAMVIQNPRYQVTQFGKPVTLSCSQTLNHNVMYWYQQKSSQAPKLLFHYYDKDFNNEADTPDNFQSRRPNTSFCFLDIRSPGLGDTAMYLCATSRVLQADTQYFGPGTRLTVL.

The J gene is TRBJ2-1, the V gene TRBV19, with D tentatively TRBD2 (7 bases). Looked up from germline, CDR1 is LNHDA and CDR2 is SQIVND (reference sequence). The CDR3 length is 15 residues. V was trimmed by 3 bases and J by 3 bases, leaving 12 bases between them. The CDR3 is CASSMRGPSYNEQFF. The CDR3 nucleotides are TGTGCCAGTAGTATGCGGGGGCCCAGCTACAATGAGCAGTTCTTC.

The CDR3 is CASSRAGTGYPYGYTF. For the CDR3, the DNA is TGTGCCAGCAGCCGCGCCGGGACAGGGTACCCTTATGGCTACACCTTC. This rearrangement joins TRBV5-4 to TRBJ1-2; 9 nucleotides line up with TRBD1. Germline CDR1 is SGHNT and CDR2 is YYREEE (reference sequence). This CDR3 spans 16 amino acids. The V segment lost 4 bases and the J segment 5 bases; nucleotides outside the gene matches: 12.

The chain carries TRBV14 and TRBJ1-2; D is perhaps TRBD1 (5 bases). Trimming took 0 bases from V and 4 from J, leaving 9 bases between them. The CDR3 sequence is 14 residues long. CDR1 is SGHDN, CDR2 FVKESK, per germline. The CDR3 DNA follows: TGTGCCAGCAGCCAAGACACAGGTGCCTATGGCTACACCTTC. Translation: CASSQDTGAYGYTF. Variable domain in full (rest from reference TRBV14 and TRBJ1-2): EAGVTQFPSHSVIEKGQTVTLRCDPISGHDNLYWYRRVMGKEIKFLLHFVKESKQDESGMPNNRFLAERTGGTYSTLKVQPAELEDSGVYFCASSQDTGAYGYTFGSGTRLTVV.

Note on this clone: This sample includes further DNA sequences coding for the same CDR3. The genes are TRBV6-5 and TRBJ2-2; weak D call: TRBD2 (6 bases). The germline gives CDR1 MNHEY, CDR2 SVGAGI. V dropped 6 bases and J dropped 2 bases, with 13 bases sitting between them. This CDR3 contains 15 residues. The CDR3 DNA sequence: TGTGCCAGCAGCTCCGGGACTCTTAACACCGGGGAGCTGTTTTTT. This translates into CASSSGTLNTGELFF.

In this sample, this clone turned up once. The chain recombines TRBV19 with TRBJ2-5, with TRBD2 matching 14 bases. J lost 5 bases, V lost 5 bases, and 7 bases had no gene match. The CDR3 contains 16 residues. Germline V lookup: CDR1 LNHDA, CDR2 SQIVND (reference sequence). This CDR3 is CASSALGLAGVETQYF. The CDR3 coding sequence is TGTGCCAGTAGTGCGCTGGGACTAGCGGGAGTTGAGACCCAGTACTTC.

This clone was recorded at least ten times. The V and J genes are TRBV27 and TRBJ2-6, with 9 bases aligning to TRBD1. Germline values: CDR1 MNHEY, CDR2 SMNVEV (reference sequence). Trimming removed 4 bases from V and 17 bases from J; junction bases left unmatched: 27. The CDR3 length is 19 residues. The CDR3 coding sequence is TGTGCCAGCAGTTCAACCGGGACAGGGAGTGGACCCAGGAGGGGGAAAATGACTTTC. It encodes CASSSTGTGSGPRRGKMTF.